One and the same sample provided the 7 T cell receptor beta chains below, sequenced in a study of T cells in Graves' hyperthyroidism and ophthalmopathy. RNA transcripts were the template for amplifying TCR beta CDR3 regions. Researchers ran a first-round RT-PCR on the TCR CDR3 using the HTBI primer set. One entry per CDR3 protein results from TCRdb running MiXCR on the multiplex PCR reads. The sample carries about 290,000 distinct CDR3 sequences, roughly an eighth recorded once. The source material was blood. These receptors originate from a woman aged 40 to 55 with Graves' hyperthyroidism.

At least ten counts were recorded for this clonotype. V gene TRBV7-8 combines with J gene TRBJ2-7, with D tentatively TRBD2 (6 bases). Per the germline V gene, CDR1 is SGHVS and CDR2 is FQNEAQ. The CDR3 runs 16 residues. The ends were cut back, 5 bases at V and 0 bases at J, with 17 bases in the middle. Here the CDR3 reads CASSRMSGFSSYEQYF. In DNA form, the CDR3 reads TGTGCCAGCAGCAGGATGAGCGGGTTCAGCTCCTACGAGCAGTACTTC.

This clonotype appeared many times. The rearrangement uses TRBV12-3 or TRBV12-4 and TRBJ1-2, with D hard to call. This CDR3 is 14 amino acids long. Trimming removed 6 bases at V and 5 bases at J, with 16 bases between. In DNA form, the CDR3 reads TGTGCCAGCAGCTCATCGTCCCGGACTTATGGCTACACCTTC. It is translated as CASSSSSRTYGYTF.

The V call is TRBV9, the J call TRBJ2-2, with 8 bases that match TRBD2. Germline CDR1 SGDLS, CDR2 YYNGEE. V shed 0 bases and J 3 bases; nucleotides not matched to a gene: 7. The CDR3 is 17 amino acids. The CDR3 sequence is CASSVASGRAHTGELFF. The CDR3 nucleotides are TGTGCCAGCAGCGTAGCCAGCGGGAGAGCGCACACCGGGGAGCTGTTTTTT.

The chain joins TRBV6-1 to TRBJ2-3; D possibly corresponds to TRBD1 (6 bases). CDR1 is MNHNS and CDR2 is SASEGT in the germline V gene. Deletions cut 8 bases from V and 3 bases from J, with 15 bases between. This CDR3 is 14 amino acids long. The DNA of the CDR3 is TGTGCCAGCGCAACAGGGATGAGTACAGATACGCAGTATTTT. Protein sequence: CASATGMSTDTQYF.

This clonotype was picked up many times. The chain is built from TRBV11-3 and TRBJ2-7, with D tentatively TRBD2 (6 bases). The V and J ends lost 5 bases and 0 bases respectively, with 17 bases between them. Per the germline V gene, CDR1 is SGHNT and CDR2 is YENEEA. This CDR3 is 16 amino acids long. The CDR3 loop reads CASSPTPGLGSYEQYF. CDR3 sequence (DNA): TGTGCCAGCAGCCCGACACCGGGACTCGGCTCCTACGAGCAGTACTTC.

The chain is built from TRBV6-1 and TRBJ1-1; 10 bases match TRBD1. This CDR3 is 18 amino acids long. V shed 4 bases, J shed 4 bases, and the junction held 15 bases outside the gene matches. Germline V gives CDR1 MNHNS, CDR2 SASEGT. CDR3 sequence reads: CASSATWGTGARSTEAFF. DNA for the CDR3: TGTGCCAGCAGTGCCACCTGGGGGACAGGGGCCAGAAGCACTGAAGCTTTCTTT.

This clonotype was seen ten or more times. The chain couples TRBV10-3 to TRBJ2-3; maybe TRBD2 (6 bases). The CDR3 is made up of 15 amino acids. Per germline, CDR1 ENHRY and CDR2 SYGVKD. V was clipped by 4 bases and J by 1 base, with 12 bases between them. CDR3 protein: CAISASDRRTDTQYF. CDR3 nucleotide sequence: TGTGCCATCAGTGCTAGCGACCGACGCACAGATACGCAGTATTTT.